A selection of T cell receptor beta chains follows, all from one sample in a study of shared clonotypes between healthy human individuals. Here immunoSEQ multiplex PCR was the method, and the copy in TCRdb shows in-frame clones only, minus some. The table has about 2 million clones, 95% seen once. Sequencing was done on a sample of naive CD4+ T cells sorted from blood. The receptors shown here come from a man younger than 35 in good health. Each CDR3 is given with its conserved first and last residue. The order of the fields is J gene, V gene, CDR3 length, CDR3 protein.

>TRBJ1-2|TRBV5-1|15
CASSLAPTLKYGYTF
>TRBJ2-5|TRBV5-6|14
CASSSWGPTETQYF
>TRBJ2-5|TRBV5-1|16
CASSLVGQGTRETQYF
>TRBJ1-6|TRBV4-3|12
CASNLLGSPLHF
>TRBJ1-4|TRBV28|14
CASSRTQGDEKLFF
>TRBJ1-2|TRBV6-6|11
CASTGAYGYTF
>TRBJ2-5|TRBV18|13
CASSSDRSETQYF
>TRBJ2-7|TRBV18|13
CASSPQGAYEQYF
>TRBJ2-1|TRBV7-2|16
CASSLPGLAVHNEQFF
>TRBJ2-5|TRBV7-8|16
CASSNWTAIFWETQYF
>TRBJ2-7|TRBV18|12
CASSPVDYEQYF
>TRBJ1-6|TRBV5-1|13
CASSTGQNSPLHF
>TRBJ1-1|TRBV29-1|13
CSVSQFMNTEAFF
>TRBJ2-1|TRBV5-1|15
CASSLDGDPDNEQFF
>TRBJ2-3|TRBV6-1|15
CASSRDWAGTDTQYF
>TRBJ2-7|TRBV5-4|16
CASSLPTSGKGGEQYF
>TRBJ1-6|TRBV7-9|16
CASSSLGDRVNSPLHF
>TRBJ2-3|TRBV7-2|19
CASSLWVWGTSGSTDTQYF
>TRBJ2-7|TRBV15|16
CATSRGLDTTDYEQYF
>TRBJ2-2|TRBV5-4|13
CASSLARAGELFF
>TRBJ2-1|TRBV29-1|12
CSVDLIGNEQFF
>TRBJ2-3|TRBV6-1|15
CASDRLGYSTDTQYF
>TRBJ2-2|TRBV11-3|14
CASNSGTQTGELFF